The rows below give T cell receptor beta chains drawn from one sample of a study of human T cells and chemical hapten exposure. TCRdb used MiXCR to reprocess the RACE reads, holding one entry per CDR3 protein. The sample lists approximately 91,000 distinct CDR3 sequences, around 10% occurring once. Here the sequenced sample was whole blood, taken in connection with sensitization to the hapten diphenylcyclopropenone (DPC). Every receptor here comes from a man in his late teens or twenties with alopecia areata. Some clones in this sample may be carry-over from other donors' samples. Each CDR3 is given with its conserved first and last residue. A D gene is named only where the DNA matches it firmly. Clone size, where shown, is once, few, many, or a class for clones that have expanded.

j_call clone_size d_call v_call cdr3_aa cdr3_nt
TRBJ2-7 few . TRBV6-2/TRBV6-3 CASSIPRQSYEQYF TGTGCCAGCAGCATCCCGAGACAGTCCTACGAGCAGTACTTC
TRBJ2-1 . . TRBV7-3 CASSLTEDNEQFF TGTGCCAGCAGCTTAACGGAAGACAATGAGCAGTTCTTC
TRBJ2-2 . . TRBV7-2 CASSLVPRGWAGELFF TGTGCCAGCAGCTTAGTCCCCAGGGGTTGGGCCGGGGAGCTGTTTTTT
TRBJ1-1 . . TRBV20-1 CRYSSNTEAFF TGCAGGTACAGTTCGAACACTGAAGCTTTCTTT
TRBJ2-5 few . TRBV29-1 CSVERASGKTQYF TGCAGCGTTGAAAGAGCCAGTGGAAAGACCCAGTACTTC
TRBJ2-7 many . TRBV20-1 CSATGTASYEQYF TGCAGTGCTACCGGGACGGCTTCCTACGAGCAGTACTTC
TRBJ1-6 few . TRBV20-1 CSARTGFSSYNSPLHF TGCAGTGCTAGGACAGGTTTTTCCTCCTATAATTCACCCCTCCACTTT
TRBJ2-3 . . TRBV27 CASSPYTTGPSTDTQYF TGTGCCAGCAGTCCCTACACGACAGGTCCTAGCACAGATACGCAGTATTTT
TRBJ1-5 . . TRBV7-8 CASSLVRIVSNSNQPQHF TGTGCCAGCAGCTTAGTACGGATCGTAAGCAACAGCAATCAGCCCCAGCATTTT
TRBJ2-2 few TRBD1 TRBV7-2 CASSPDRVAGELFF TGTGCCAGCAGCCCGGACAGGGTGGCCGGGGAGCTGTTTTTT
TRBJ2-1 many TRBD2 TRBV6-4 CASSEQGAGNEQFF TGTGCCAGCAGTGAGCAGGGAGCGGGAAATGAGCAGTTCTTC
TRBJ1-1 many TRBD1 TRBV29-1 CSVDETGSTEAFF TGCAGCGTGGATGAGACAGGGTCAACTGAAGCTTTCTTT
TRBJ2-5 many TRBD1 TRBV6-4 CASRNGTDQETQYF TGTGCCAGCAGAAATGGGACAGATCAAGAGACCCAGTACTTC
TRBJ2-6 many . TRBV7-3 CASSYPGSGANVLTF TGTGCCAGCAGTTATCCAGGGAGCGGGGCCAACGTCCTGACTTTC
TRBJ1-2 many . TRBV4-3 CASSQETRVYGYTF TGCGCCAGCAGCCAGGAGACGAGAGTCTATGGCTACACCTTC
TRBJ1-5 few . TRBV4-1 CASRGSGQGRQPQHF TGCGCCAGCAGGGGTTCGGGGCAGGGACGTCAGCCCCAGCATTTT
TRBJ2-7 few . TRBV5-6 CASSFRESYEQYF TGTGCCAGCAGCTTTAGGGAATCCTACGAGCAGTACTTC
TRBJ2-7 . . TRBV5-1 CASSLASESEQYF TGCGCCAGCAGCTTGGCGTCGGAATCCGAGCAGTACTTC
TRBJ2-3 . . TRBV10-3 CATMDDTQYF TGTGCCACAATGGATGATACGCAGTATTTT
TRBJ2-7 many TRBD1 TRBV7-9 CASGIDTGAYEQYF TGTGCCAGCGGAATCGATACAGGGGCCTACGAGCAGTACTTC
TRBJ2-3 few . TRBV29-1 CSVRQITDTQYF TGCAGCGTTAGACAGATCACAGATACGCAGTATTTT
TRBJ2-5 many . TRBV12-3/TRBV12-4 CASSLDAQETQYF TGTGCCAGCAGTTTAGACGCCCAAGAGACCCAGTACTTC
TRBJ2-3 many . TRBV5-6 CASSPTTDTQYF TGTGCCAGCAGTCCCACCACAGATACGCAGTATTTT
TRBJ2-3 many . TRBV2 CAKTLWFGGPGENTDTQYF TGTGCCAAAACGTTGTGGTTCGGGGGGCCTGGCGAAAACACAGATACGCAGTATTTT
TRBJ2-6 many . TRBV12-3/TRBV12-4 CASSSSGANVLTF TGTGCCAGCAGTTCTTCTGGGGCCAACGTCCTGACTTTC
TRBJ2-1 . . TRBV9 CASSVRTREGNEQFF TGTGCCAGCAGCGTGAGGACCCGAGAGGGCAATGAGCAGTTCTTC
TRBJ1-1 few TRBD1 TRBV7-7 CASSKDRVTEAFF TGTGCCAGCAGCAAAGACAGGGTCACTGAAGCTTTCTTT
TRBJ1-6 many . TRBV19 CASSITGTGAYNSPLHF TGTGCCAGTAGTATTACTGGTACAGGAGCTTATAATTCACCCCTCCACTTT
TRBJ2-2 . TRBD1 TRBV10-1 CASSEDRQGTNTGELFF TGCGCCAGCAGTGAGGACCGACAGGGGACGAACACCGGGGAGCTGTTTTTT
TRBJ1-1 many . TRBV7-8 CASSFNEYTEAFF TGTGCCAGCAGCTTCAATGAGTACACTGAAGCTTTCTTT
TRBJ2-5 many . TRBV10-3 CATRLAAQETQYF TGTGCCACGAGGCTAGCAGCGCAAGAGACCCAGTACTTC
TRBJ2-7 . TRBD2 TRBV6-5 CASSYMFGGTYEQYF TGTGCCAGCAGTTACATGTTCGGGGGGACCTACGAGCAGTACTTC
TRBJ2-2 few . TRBV28 CATSVPRNTGELFF TGTGCCACCAGCGTCCCCCGGAACACCGGGGAGCTGTTTTTT
TRBJ2-2 . . TRBV28 CASRLTGQDTGELFF TGTGCCAGCAGACTAACGGGACAAGACACCGGGGAGCTGTTTTTT
TRBJ2-3 many TRBD1 TRBV19 CASSIILGQGVTDTQYF TGTGCCAGTAGTATAATTCTGGGACAGGGAGTAACAGATACGCAGTATTTT